The clone carrying this TCR beta chain was seen more than once but under ten times. Its antigen is unknown. This record belongs to a study of cytomegalovirus exposure and HLA in healthy donors. Whole-study results and caveats: A link between a missense DCLRE1C variant and TCR beta V- and J-gene trimming emerged from a later analysis.

Donors counted as nominally healthy when sampled, yet unrecorded immune exposures were likely. The PCR had 60 Vbeta and 13 Jbeta primers. Profiling relied on immunoSEQ multiplex PCR, and the TCRdb table lists in-frame clones only, not all of them. This sample has tens of thousands of clones, with around 60% found just once. The clonotype was recovered from a male donor in good health and CMV-seropositive. The sequencing input was PBMCs.

CDR3 region: CAWSEIQGSPYEQYF. DNA for the CDR3: TGTGCCTGGAGTGAGATCCAAGGGAGCCCCTACGAGCAGTACTTC. The V and J genes are TRBV30 and TRBJ2-7, with a tentative D call TRBD2 (5 bases). The CDR3 runs 15 residues. V lost 1 base and J lost 2, with 15 bases in between. CDR1 is GTSNPN and CDR2 is SVGIG in the germline V gene (reference sequence).